This T cell receptor (beta chain) was profiled in a study of CD8+CD57+ T cells in acquired aplastic anemia. Study in general: Sorted CD4+ and CD8+ cells yielded around 3 ug of DNA on average.

The template for TCR beta VDJ and CDR3 sequence profiling was genomic DNA. TCRdb re-analysed the reads in MiXCR, keeping a single row per CDR3 protein. The repertoire consists of more than 250,000 distinct CDR3 sequences, with roughly three fifths occurring once and the leading ten covering 8%. The CDR3 spans 13 residues. Trimming removed 3 bases from V and 13 bases from J; junction bases left unmatched: 6. Looked up from germline, CDR1 is LNHNV and CDR2 is YYDKDF (reference sequence). The chain is built from TRBV15 and TRBJ2-1, with 10 bases fitting TRBD2. The TCR comes from a human donor with severe aplastic anemia or a healthy control (not recorded which). Specimen: sorted CD4+, CD8+, or CD8+CD57+ T cells (not recorded which) from PBMCs. The CDR3 protein is CATSSSGGAVQFF. DNA for the CDR3: TGTGCCACCAGCAGCAGCGGGGGGGCCGTTCAGTTCTTC.